This T cell receptor (beta chain) was recorded in a study of T cells in tumors after PD-1 blockade. Turning to the study itself: Treatment was either pembrolizumab 200 mg every 3 weeks or cemiplimab 350 mg every 2 weeks. During anti-PD-1 treatment, some patients continued daily vismodegib 150 mg. Study observations and caveats: Some novel exhausted tumor clones appeared in pre-treatment blood, suggesting peripheral recruitment.

Concerning this clone: Its antigen is unknown.

The method was immunoSEQ multiplex PCR; TCRdb's version includes in-frame clones alone and lacks a portion of them. This sample has tens of thousands of clones; 70% to 85% occur once, and the top ten carry around 9.3%. J gave up 6 bases and V 3 bases, and 3 bases lay outside the gene matches. There are 14 residues in the CDR3. Germline CDR1 reads MRHNA; CDR2 reads SNTAGT. This chain joins TRBV6-4 and TRBJ2-2; 8 positions agree with TRBD1. This clonotype was sampled from a human donor with advanced basal cell or squamous cell carcinoma (not recorded which). The specimen comprised PBMCs, sampled before anti-PD-1 therapy. The CDR3 here is CASSDTDRAGELFF. CDR3 nucleotides: TGTGCCAGCAGTGATACGGACAGGGCCGGGGAGCTGTTTTTT.